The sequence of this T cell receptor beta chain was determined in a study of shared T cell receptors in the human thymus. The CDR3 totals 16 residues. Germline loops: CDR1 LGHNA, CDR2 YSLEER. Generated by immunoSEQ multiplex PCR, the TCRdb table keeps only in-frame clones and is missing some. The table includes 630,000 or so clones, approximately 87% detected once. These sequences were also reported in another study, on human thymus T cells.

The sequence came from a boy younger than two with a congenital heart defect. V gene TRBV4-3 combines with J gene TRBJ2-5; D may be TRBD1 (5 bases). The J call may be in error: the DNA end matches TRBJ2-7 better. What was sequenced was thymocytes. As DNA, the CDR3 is TGCGCCAGCAGCCAAGATTCAGGGAAGCTTGGCTACGAGCAGTACTTC. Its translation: CASSQDSGKLGYEQYF.